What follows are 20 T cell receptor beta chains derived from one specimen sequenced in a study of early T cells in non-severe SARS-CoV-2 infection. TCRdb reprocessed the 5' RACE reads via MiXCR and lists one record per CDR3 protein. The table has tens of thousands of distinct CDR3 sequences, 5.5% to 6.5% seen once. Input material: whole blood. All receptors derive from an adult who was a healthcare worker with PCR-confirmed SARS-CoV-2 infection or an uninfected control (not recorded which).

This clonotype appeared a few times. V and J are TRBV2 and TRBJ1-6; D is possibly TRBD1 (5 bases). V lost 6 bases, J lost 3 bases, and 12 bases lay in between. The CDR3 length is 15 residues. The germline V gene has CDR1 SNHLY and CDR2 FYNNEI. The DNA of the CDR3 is TGTGCCAGCAGGGGCGCAGGGCGCTATAATTCACCCCTCCACTTT. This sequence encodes CASRGAGRYNSPLHF.

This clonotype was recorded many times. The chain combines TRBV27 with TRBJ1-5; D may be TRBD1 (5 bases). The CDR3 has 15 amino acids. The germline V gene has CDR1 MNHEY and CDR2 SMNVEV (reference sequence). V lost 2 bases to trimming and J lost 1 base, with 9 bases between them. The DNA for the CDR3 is TGTGCCAGCAGTTTAGGGACCCCAAGCAATCAGCCCCAGCATTTT. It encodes CASSLGTPSNQPQHF.

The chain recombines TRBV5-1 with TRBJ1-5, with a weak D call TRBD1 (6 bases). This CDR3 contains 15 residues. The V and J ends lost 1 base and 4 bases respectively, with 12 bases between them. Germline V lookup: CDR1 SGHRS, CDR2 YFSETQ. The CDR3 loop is CASSLTGYFNQPQHF. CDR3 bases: TGCGCCAGCAGCTTGACAGGGTATTTTAATCAGCCCCAGCATTTT.

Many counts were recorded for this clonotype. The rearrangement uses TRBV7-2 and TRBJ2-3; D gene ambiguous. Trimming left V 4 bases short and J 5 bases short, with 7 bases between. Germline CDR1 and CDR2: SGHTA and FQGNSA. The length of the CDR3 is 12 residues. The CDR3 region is CASSWYGDTQYF. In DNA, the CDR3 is TGTGCCAGCAGCTGGTATGGAGATACGCAGTATTTT.

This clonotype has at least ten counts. The CDR3 nucleotides are TGTGCCAGCAGCTCGACAACGGGGACCCAGTACTTC. The encoded protein is CASSSTTGTQYF. V and J are TRBV5-8 and TRBJ2-5; D gene uncertain. CDR3 length: 12 residues. V was cut by 3 bases and J by 7 bases, with 10 bases left in between. Germline CDR1 is SGHTS and CDR2 is YDEGEE.

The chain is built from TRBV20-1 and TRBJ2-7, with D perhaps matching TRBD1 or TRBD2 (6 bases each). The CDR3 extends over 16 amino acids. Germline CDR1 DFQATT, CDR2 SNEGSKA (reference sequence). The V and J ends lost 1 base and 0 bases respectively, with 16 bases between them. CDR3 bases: TGCAGTGCTAGAGGGGGAGGAACAGGGAGCTCCTACGAGCAGTACTTC. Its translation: CSARGGGTGSSYEQYF.

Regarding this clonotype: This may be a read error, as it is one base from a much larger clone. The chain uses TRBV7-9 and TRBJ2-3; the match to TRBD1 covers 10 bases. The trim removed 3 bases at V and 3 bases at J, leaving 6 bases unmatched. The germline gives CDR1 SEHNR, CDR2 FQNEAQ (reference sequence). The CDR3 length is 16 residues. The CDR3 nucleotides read TGTGCCAGCAGCTTCGGACAGGGGGAGAGAACAGATACGCAGTATTTT. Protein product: CASSFGQGERTDTQYF. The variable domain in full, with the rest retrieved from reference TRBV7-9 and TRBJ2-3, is DTGVSQNPRHKITKRGQNVTFRCDPISEHNRLYWYRQTLGQGPEFLTYFQNEAQLEKSRLLSDRFSAERPKGSFSTLEIQRTEQGDSAMYLCASSFGQGERTDTQYFGPGTRLTVL.

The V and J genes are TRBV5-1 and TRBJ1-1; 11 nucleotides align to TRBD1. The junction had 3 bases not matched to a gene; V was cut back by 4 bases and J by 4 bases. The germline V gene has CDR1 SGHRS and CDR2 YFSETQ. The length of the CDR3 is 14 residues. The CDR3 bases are TGCGCCAGCAGCCCCGGACAGGGGGCCACTGAAGCTTTCTTT. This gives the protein CASSPGQGATEAFF.

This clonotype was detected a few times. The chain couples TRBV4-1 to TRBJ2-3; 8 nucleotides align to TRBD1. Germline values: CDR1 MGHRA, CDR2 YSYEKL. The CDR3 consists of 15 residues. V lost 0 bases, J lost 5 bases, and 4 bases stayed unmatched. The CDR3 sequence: CASSQDRGLGDTQYF. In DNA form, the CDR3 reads TGCGCCAGCAGCCAAGACAGGGGGCTAGGAGATACGCAGTATTTT.

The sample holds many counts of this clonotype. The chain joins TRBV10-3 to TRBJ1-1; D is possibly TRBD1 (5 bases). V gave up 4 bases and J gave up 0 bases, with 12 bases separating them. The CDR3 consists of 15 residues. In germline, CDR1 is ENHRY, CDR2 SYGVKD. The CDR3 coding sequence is TGTGCCATCAGTGCTCAGGGTAAGATGAACACTGAAGCTTTCTTT. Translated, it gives CAISAQGKMNTEAFF.

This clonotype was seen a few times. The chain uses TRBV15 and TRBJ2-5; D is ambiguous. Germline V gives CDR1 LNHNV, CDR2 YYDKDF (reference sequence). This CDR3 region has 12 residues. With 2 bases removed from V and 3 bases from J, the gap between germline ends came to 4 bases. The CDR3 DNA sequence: TGTGCCACCAGCAGAACAGAAGAGACCCAGTACTTC. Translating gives CATSRTEETQYF.

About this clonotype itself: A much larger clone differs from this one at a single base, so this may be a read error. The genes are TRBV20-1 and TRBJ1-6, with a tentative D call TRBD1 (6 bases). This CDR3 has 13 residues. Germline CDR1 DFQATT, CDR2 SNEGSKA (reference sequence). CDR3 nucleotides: TGCAGTGCGGTGACAGGTCTAGGTTCACCCCTCCTCTTT. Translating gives CSAVTGLGSPLLF.

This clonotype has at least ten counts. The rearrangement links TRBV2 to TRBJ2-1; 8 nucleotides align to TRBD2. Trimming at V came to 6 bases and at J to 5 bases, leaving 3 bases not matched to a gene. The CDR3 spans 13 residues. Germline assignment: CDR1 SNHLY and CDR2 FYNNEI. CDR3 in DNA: TGTGCCAGCAGCGGGGGGGGCCACAATGAGCAGTTCTTC. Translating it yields CASSGGGHNEQFF.

The CDR3 sequence is CASSLYGDPSYEQYF. In DNA form, the CDR3 reads TGCGCCAGCAGCTTGTACGGGGACCCCTCCTACGAGCAGTACTTC. The chain is built from TRBV5-1 and TRBJ2-7; D tentatively fits TRBD1 or TRBD2 (5 bases each). Germline V gene data show CDR1 as SGHRS and CDR2 as YFSETQ. The CDR3 totals 15 residues. The V end was cut by 1 base, the J end by 0 bases, with 11 bases between.

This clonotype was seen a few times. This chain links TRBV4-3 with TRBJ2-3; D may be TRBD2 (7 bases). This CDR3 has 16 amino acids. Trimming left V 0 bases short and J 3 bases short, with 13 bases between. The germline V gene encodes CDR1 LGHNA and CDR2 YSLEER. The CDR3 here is CASSQDWGGGTDTQYF. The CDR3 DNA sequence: TGCGCCAGCAGCCAAGATTGGGGGGGCGGGACAGATACGCAGTATTTT.

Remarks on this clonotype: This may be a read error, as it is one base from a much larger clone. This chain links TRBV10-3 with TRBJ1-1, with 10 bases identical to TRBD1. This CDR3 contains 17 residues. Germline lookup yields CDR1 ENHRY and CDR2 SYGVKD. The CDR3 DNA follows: TGTGCCATCAGTGACTCGCCCCTGGCCGGACAGGGGGTTGAAGCTCTCTTT. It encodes CAISDSPLAGQGVEALF.

The CDR3 bases are TGTGCCACCAGCAAGGGTAGCGGGGGGGCCTACAATGAGCAGTTCTTC. Amino acids: CATSKGSGGAYNEQFF. The rearrangement joins TRBV15 to TRBJ2-1; 11 bases are a match to TRBD2. The V segment lost 4 bases and the J segment 2 bases; nucleotides outside the gene matches: 4. This CDR3 has 16 amino acids. Germline values: CDR1 LNHNV, CDR2 YYDKDF (reference sequence).

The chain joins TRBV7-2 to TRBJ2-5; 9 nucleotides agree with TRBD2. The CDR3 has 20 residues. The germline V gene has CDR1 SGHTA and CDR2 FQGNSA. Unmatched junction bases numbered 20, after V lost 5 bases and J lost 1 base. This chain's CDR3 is CASSATSGPVLGPRQETQYF. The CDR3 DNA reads TGTGCCAGCAGCGCAACTAGCGGGCCAGTCCTGGGTCCCCGCCAAGAGACCCAGTACTTC.

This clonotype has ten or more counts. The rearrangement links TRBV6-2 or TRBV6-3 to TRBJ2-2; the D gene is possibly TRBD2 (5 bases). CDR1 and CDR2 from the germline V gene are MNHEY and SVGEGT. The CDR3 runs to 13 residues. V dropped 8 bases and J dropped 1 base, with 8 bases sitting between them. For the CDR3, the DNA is TGTGCCAGCGCGGGTCAGAACACCGGGGAGCTGTTTTTT. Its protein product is CASAGQNTGELFF.

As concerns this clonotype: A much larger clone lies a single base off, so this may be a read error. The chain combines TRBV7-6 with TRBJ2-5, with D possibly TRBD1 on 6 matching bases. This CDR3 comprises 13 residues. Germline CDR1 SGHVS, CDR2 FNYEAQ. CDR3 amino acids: CAGSTDRQETQYF. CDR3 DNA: TGTGCCGGCAGCACGGACAGACAAGAGACCCAGTACTTC.